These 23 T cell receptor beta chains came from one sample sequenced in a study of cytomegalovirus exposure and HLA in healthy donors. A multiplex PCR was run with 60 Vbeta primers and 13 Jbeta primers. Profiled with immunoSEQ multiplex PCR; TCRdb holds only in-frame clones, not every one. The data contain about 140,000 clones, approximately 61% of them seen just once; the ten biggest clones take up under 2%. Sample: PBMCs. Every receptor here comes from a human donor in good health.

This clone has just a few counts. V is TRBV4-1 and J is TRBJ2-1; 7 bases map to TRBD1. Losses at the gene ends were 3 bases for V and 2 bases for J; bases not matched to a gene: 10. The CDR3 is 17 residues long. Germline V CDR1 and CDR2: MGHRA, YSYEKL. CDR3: CASSHGLRGKAYNEQFF. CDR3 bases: TGCGCCAGCAGCCACGGTCTCAGGGGGAAAGCCTACAATGAGCAGTTCTTC.

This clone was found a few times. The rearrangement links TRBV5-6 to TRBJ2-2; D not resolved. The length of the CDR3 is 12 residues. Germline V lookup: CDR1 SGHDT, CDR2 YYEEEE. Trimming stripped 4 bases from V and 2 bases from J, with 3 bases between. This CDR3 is CASSLNTGELFF. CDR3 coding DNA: TGTGCCAGCAGCCTAAACACCGGGGAGCTGTTTTTT. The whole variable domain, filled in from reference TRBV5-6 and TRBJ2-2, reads DAGVTQSPTHLIKTRGQQVTLRCSPKSGHDTVSWYQQALGQGPQFIFQYYEEEERQRGNFPDRFSGHQFPNYSSELNVNALLLGDSALYLCASSLNTGELFFGEGSRLTVL.

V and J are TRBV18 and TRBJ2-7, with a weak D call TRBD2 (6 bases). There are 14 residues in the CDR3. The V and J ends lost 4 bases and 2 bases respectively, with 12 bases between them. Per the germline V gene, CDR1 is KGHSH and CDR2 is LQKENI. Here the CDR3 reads CASSRDGSPYEQYF. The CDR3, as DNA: TGTGCCAGCTCACGGGACGGGAGTCCCTACGAGCAGTACTTC.

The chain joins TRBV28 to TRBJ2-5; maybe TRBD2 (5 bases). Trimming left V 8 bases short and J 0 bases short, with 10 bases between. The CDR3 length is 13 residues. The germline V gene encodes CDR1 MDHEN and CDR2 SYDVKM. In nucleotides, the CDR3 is TGTGCCAGCCAAGACTATGACCAAGAGACCCAGTACTTC. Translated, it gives CASQDYDQETQYF.

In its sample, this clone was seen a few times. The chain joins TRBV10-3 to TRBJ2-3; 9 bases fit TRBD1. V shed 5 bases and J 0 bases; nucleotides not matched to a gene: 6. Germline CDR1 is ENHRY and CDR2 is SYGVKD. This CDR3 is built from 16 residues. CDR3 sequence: CAISSTGGGSTDTQYF. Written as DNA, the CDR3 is TGTGCCATCAGTTCCACAGGGGGCGGGAGCACAGATACGCAGTATTTT.

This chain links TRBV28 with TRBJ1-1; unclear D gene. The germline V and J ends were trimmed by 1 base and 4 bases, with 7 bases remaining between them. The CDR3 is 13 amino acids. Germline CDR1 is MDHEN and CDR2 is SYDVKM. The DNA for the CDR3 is TGTGCCAGCAGTTTATCAGGAACCACTGAAGCTTTCTTT. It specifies CASSLSGTTEAFF.

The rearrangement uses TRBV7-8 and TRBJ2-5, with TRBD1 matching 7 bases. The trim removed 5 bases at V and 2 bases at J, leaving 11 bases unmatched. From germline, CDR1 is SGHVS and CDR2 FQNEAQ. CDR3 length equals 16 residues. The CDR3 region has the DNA TGTGCCAGCAGCCCACTGCCTGGGACAGTTCAAGAGACCCAGTACTTC. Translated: CASSPLPGTVQETQYF.

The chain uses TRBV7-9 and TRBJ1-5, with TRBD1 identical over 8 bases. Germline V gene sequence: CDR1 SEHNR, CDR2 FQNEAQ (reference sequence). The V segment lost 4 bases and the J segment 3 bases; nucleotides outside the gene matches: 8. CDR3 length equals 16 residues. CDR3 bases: TGTGCCAGCAGCTATGCCGGGACAGGTATCAATCAGCCCCAGCATTTT. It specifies CASSYAGTGINQPQHF.

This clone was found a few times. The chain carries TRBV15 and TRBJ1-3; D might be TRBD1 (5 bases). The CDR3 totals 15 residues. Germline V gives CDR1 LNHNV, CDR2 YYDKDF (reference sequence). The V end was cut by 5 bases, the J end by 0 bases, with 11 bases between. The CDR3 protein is CATSGGGISGNTIYF. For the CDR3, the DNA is TGTGCCACCAGCGGTGGGGGGATCTCTGGAAACACCATATATTTT.

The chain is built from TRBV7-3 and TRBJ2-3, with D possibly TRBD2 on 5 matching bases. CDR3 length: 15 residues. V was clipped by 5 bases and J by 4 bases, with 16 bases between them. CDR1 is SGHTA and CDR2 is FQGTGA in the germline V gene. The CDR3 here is CASSPRQAAADTQYF. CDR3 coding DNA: TGTGCCAGCAGCCCACGCCAAGCGGCGGCAGATACGCAGTATTTT.

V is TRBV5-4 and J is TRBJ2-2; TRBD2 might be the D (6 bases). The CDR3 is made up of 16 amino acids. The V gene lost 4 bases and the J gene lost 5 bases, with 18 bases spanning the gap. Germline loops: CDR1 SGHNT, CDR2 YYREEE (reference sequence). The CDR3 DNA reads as TGTGCCAGCAGCCCCGCGCCCCTGGGAGGTACCGGGGAGCTGTTTTTT. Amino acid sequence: CASSPAPLGGTGELFF.

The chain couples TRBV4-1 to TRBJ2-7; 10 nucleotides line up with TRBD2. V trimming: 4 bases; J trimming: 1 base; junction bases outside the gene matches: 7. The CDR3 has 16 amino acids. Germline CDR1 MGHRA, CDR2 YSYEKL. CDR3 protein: CASSRDQREGSYEQYF. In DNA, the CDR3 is TGCGCCAGCAGCCGAGATCAGCGGGAGGGGTCCTACGAGCAGTACTTC.

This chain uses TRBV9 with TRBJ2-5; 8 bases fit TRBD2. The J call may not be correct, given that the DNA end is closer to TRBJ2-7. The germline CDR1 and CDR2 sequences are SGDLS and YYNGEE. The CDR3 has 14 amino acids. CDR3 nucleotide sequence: TGTGCCAGCAGCGAAACTAGCGGTCCCTACGAGCAGTACTTC. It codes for CASSETSGPYEQYF.

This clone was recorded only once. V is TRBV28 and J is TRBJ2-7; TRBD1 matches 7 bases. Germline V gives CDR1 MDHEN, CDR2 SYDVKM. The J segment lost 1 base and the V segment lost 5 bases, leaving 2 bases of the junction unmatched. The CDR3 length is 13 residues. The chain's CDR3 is CASSMGQSYEQYF. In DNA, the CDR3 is TGTGCCAGCAGTATGGGACAGTCCTACGAGCAGTACTTC.

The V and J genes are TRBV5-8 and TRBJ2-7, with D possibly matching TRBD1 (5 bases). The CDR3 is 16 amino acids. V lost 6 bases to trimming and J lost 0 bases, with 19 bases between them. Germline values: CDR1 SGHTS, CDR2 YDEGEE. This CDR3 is CASTYSTAGGSYEQYF. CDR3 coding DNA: TGTGCCAGCACCTATTCGACAGCCGGCGGCTCCTACGAGCAGTACTTC.

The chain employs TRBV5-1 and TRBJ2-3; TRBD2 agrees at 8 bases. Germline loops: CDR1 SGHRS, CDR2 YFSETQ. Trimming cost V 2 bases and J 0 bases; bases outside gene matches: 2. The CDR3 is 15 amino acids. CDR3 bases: TGCGCCAGCAGCTTCTCTAGCGGGAGCACAGATACGCAGTATTTT. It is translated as CASSFSSGSTDTQYF.

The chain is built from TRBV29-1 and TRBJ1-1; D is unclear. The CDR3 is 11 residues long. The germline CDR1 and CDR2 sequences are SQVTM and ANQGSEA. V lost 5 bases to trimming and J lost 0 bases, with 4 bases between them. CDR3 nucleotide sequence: TGCAGCGTTTCCGTGAACACTGAAGCTTTCTTT. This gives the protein CSVSVNTEAFF.

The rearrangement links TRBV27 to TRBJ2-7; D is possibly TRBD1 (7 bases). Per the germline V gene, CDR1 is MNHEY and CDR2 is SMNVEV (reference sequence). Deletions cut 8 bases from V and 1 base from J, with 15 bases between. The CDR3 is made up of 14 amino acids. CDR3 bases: TGTGCCAGCTCTCTCAGGGGGGCGTCCTACGAGCAGTACTTC. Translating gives CASSLRGASYEQYF.

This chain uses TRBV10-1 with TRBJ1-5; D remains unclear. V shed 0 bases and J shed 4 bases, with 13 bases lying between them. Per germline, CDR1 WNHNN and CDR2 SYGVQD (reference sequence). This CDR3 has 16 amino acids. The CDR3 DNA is TGCGCCAGCAGTGAGTCACCCAGGTCCCGAAATCAGCCCCAGCATTTT. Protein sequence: CASSESPRSRNQPQHF.

For the CDR3, the DNA is TGTGCCAGCAGCCCGGGACTAGCGGGAGGTCTGCAGTACTTC. Translating gives CASSPGLAGGLQYF. This chain joins TRBV7-2 and TRBJ2-5, with 15 bases that match TRBD2. The J segment lost 11 bases and the V segment lost 5 bases, leaving 6 bases of the junction unmatched. Germline lookup yields CDR1 SGHTA and CDR2 FQGNSA. There are 14 residues in the CDR3.

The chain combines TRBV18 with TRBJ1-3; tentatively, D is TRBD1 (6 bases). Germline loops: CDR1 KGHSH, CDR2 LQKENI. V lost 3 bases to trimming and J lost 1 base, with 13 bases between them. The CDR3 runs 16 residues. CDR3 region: CASSPQGLTSGNTIYF. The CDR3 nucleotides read TGTGCCAGCTCACCGCAGGGGTTGACTTCTGGAAACACCATATATTTT.

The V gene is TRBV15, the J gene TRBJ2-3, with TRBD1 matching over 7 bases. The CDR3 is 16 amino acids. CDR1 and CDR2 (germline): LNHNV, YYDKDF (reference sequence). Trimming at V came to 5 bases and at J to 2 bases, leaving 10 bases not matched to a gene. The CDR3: CATSPVGQATTDTQYF. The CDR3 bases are TGTGCCACCAGCCCCGTTGGACAGGCCACCACAGATACGCAGTATTTT.

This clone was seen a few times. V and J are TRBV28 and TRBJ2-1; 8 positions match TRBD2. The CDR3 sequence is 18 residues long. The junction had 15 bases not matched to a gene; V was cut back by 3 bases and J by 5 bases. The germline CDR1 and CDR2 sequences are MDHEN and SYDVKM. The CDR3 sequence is CASSFPFRTSWRDNEQFF. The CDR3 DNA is TGTGCCAGCAGTTTCCCATTCCGGACTAGCTGGCGGGACAATGAGCAGTTCTTC.